The 5 T cell receptor beta chains below come from one sample, sequenced in a study of T cell changes during pregnancy in multiple sclerosis. TCRdb's table, derived via immunoSEQ multiplex PCR, lists solely in-frame clones and lacks some. The table shows tens of thousands of clones, with around 94% occurring only once. The sample consisted of CD8+ T cells from peripheral blood mononuclear cells, taken after pregnancy. The origin of the receptors is a female donor with multiple sclerosis, enrolled in a pregnancy study.

The V and J genes are TRBV6-1 and TRBJ2-5; 10 bases are a match to TRBD1. The CDR3 extends over 19 amino acids. The trim removed 2 bases at V and 0 bases at J, leaving 12 bases unmatched. Per the germline V gene, CDR1 is MNHNS and CDR2 is SASEGT. The CDR3 spells CASSESIGDRGYYQETQYF. As DNA, the CDR3 is TGTGCCAGCAGTGAAAGCATTGGGGACAGGGGTTATTACCAAGAGACCCAGTACTTC.

The chain carries TRBV29-1 and TRBJ2-2; TRBD1 matches 7 bases. CDR1 and CDR2 (germline): SQVTM, ANQGSEA. Trimming at V came to 6 bases and at J to 4 bases, leaving 2 bases not matched to a gene. The CDR3 runs 12 residues. CDR3 protein: CSVTGPTGELFF. CDR3 bases: TGCAGCGTGACAGGGCCCACCGGGGAGCTGTTTTTT.

V gene TRBV19 combines with J gene TRBJ2-1; D remains unclear. The CDR3 loop spans 12 amino acids. Germline CDR1 reads LNHDA; CDR2 reads SQIVND (reference sequence). Trimming removed 3 bases from V and 5 bases from J, with 5 bases in between. The CDR3: CASSMGHNEQFF. DNA for the CDR3: TGTGCCAGTAGTATGGGCCACAATGAGCAGTTCTTC.

The CDR3 DNA sequence: TGTGCCAGCAGCCACCGGGACAGGGATCACGGTGAGCAGTTCTTC. Its translation is CASSHRDRDHGEQFF. The genes are TRBV5-4 and TRBJ2-1, with 9 bases lining up with TRBD1. The germline V gene encodes CDR1 SGHNT and CDR2 YYREEE (reference sequence). The V and J ends lost 4 bases and 9 bases, in that order; junction bases with no gene match: 11. This CDR3 contains 15 residues.

The V and J genes are TRBV7-6 and TRBJ2-7; 14 bases match TRBD2. Germline loops: CDR1 SGHVS, CDR2 FNYEAQ. The CDR3 is made up of 17 amino acids. V gave up 5 bases and J gave up 5 bases; unmatched junction bases: 11. The CDR3 loop is CASSLTGTSGRRDEQYF. The CDR3 DNA reads TGTGCCAGCAGCCTGACAGGGACTAGCGGGAGAAGAGACGAGCAGTACTTC.